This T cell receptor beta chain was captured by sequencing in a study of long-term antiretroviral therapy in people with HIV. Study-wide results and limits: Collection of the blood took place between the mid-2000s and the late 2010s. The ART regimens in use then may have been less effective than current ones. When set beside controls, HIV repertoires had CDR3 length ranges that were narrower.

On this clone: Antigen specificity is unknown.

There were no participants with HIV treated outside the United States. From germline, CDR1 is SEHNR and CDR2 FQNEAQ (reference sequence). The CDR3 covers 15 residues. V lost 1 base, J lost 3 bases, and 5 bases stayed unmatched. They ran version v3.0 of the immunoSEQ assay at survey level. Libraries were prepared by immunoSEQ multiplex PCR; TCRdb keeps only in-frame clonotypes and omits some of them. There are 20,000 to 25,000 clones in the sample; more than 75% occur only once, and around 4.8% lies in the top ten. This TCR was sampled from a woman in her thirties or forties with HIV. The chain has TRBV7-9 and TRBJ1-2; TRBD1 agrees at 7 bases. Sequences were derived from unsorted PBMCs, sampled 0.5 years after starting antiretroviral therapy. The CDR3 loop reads CASSLGRGTDYGYTF. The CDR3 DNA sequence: TGTGCCAGCAGCTTAGGCAGGGGGACCGACTATGGCTACACCTTC.